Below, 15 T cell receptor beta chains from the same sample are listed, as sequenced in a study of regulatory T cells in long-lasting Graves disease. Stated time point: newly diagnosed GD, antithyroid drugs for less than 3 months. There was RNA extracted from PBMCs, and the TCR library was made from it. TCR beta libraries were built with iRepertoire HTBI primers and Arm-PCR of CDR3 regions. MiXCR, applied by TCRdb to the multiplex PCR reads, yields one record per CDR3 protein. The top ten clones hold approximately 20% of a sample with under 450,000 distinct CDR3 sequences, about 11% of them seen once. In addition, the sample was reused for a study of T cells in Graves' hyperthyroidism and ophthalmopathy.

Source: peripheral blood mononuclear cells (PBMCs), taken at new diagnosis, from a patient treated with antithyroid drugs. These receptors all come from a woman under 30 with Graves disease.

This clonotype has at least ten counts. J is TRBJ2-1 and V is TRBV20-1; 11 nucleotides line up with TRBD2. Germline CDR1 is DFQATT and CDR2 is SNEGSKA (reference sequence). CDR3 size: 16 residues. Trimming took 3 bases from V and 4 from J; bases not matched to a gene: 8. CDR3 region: CSARGTSGNTYNEQFF. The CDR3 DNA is TGCAGTGCTAGGGGGACTAGCGGCAATACGTACAATGAGCAGTTCTTC.

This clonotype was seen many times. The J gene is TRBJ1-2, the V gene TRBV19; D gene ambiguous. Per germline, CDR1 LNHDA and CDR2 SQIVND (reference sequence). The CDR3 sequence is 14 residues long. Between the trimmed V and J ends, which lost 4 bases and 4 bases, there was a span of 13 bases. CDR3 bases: TGTGCCAGTAGTAAATTGGAGGGCGGCTATGGCTACACCTTC. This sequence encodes CASSKLEGGYGYTF.

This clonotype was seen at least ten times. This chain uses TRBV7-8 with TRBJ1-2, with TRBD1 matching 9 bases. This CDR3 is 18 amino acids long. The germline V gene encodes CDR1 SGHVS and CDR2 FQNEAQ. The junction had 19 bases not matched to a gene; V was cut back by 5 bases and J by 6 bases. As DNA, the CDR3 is TGTGCCAGCAGCGGCCCCGGGACAGGGTCGGCCCTGGGGGATGGCTACACCTTC. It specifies CASSGPGTGSALGDGYTF. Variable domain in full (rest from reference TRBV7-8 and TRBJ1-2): GAGVSQSPRYKVAKRGQDVALRCDPISGHVSLFWYQQALGQGPEFLTYFQNEAQLDKSGLPSDRFFAERPEGSVSTLKIQRTQQEDSAVYLCASSGPGTGSALGDGYTFGSGTRLTVV.

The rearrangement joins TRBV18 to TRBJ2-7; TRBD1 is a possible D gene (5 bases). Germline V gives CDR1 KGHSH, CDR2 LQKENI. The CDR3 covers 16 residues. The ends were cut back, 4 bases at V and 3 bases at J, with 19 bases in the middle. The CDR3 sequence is CASSRNRQSSFYEQYV. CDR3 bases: TGTGCCAGCTCACGTAATCGACAGTCCTCCTTCTACGAGCAGTACGTC.

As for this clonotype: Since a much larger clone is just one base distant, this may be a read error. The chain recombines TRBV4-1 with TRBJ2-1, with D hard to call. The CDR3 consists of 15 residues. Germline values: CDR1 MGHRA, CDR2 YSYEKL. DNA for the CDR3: TGCGCCAGCAGCCAAGTCCCGGGCAGAGCGAATGGGCAGTTCTTC. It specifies CASSQVPGRANGQFF.

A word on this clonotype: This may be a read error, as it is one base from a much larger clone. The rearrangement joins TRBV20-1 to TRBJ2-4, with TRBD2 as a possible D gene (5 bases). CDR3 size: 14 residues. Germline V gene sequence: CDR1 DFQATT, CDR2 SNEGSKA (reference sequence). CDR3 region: CSAREVSLKNIRYF. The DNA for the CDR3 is TGCAGTGCTAGGGAGGTCTCCCTGAAAAACATTCGGTACTTC.

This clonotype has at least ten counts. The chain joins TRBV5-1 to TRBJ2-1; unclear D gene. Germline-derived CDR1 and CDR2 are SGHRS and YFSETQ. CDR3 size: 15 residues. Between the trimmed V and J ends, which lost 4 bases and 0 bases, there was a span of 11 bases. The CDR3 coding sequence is TGCGCCAGCAGCGGAACTACCAGCTCCTACAATGAGCAGTTCTTC. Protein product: CASSGTTSSYNEQFF.

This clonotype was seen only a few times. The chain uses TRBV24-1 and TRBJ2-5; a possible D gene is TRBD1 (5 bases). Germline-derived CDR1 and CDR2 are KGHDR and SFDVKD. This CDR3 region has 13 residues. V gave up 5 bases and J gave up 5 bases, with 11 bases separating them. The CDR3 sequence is CATSAGRWETQYF. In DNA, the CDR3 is TGTGCCACCAGTGCAGGGCGCTGGGAGACCCAGTACTTC.

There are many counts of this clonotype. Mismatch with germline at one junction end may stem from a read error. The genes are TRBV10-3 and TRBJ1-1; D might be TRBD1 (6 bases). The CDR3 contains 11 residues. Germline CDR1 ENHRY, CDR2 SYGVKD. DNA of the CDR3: TGTGCCATCAGTGAAGGGACACTATCTTCATTT. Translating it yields CAISEGTLSSF.

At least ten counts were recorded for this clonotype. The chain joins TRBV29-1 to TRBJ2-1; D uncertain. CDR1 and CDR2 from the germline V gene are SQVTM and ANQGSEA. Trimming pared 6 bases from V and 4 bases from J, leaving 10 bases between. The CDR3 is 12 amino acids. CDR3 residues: CSVPFVYNEQFF. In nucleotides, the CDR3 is TGCAGCGTCCCGTTCGTTTACAATGAGCAGTTCTTC.

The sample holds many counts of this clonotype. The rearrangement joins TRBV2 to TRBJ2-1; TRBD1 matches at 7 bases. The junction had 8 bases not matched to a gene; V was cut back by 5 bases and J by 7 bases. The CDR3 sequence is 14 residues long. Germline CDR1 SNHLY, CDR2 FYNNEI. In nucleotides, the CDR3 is TGTGCCAGCAGTTCGCGGACAGGTCGAAATGAGCAGTTCTTC. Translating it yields CASSSRTGRNEQFF. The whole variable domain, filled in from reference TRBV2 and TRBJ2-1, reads EPEVTQTPSHQVTQMGQEVILRCVPISNHLYFYWYRQILGQKVEFLVSFYNNEISEKSEIFDDQFSVERPDGSNFTLKIRSTKLEDSAMYFCASSSRTGRNEQFFGPGTRLTVL.

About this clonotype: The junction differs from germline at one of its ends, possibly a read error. CDR3 protein: CSARDGYTSF. The CDR3 DNA reads as TGCAGTGCTAGAGATGGCTATACTTCCTTC. The V and J genes are TRBV20-1 and TRBJ1-2; D is ambiguous. The germline gives CDR1 DFQATT, CDR2 SNEGSKA (reference sequence). CDR3 length: 10 residues.

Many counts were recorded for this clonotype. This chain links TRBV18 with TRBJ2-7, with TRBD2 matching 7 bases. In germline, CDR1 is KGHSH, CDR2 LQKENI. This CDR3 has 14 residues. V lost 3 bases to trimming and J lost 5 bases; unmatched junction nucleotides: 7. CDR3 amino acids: CASSPSLAGDEQYF. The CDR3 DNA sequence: TGTGCCAGCTCACCTAGTCTGGCGGGAGACGAGCAGTACTTC.

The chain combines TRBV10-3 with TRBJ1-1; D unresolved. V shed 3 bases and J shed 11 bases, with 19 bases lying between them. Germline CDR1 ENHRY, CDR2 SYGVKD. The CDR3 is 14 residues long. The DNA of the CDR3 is TGTGCCATCAGTGATTTAGGAATCCAAACGGCGGCTTTCTTT. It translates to CAISDLGIQTAAFF.

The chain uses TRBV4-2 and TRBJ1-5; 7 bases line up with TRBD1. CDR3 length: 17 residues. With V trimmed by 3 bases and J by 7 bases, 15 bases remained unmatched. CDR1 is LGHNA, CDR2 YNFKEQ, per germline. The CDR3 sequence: CASSQARIQGWYQPQHF. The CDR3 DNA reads TGTGCCAGCAGCCAGGCCCGAATACAGGGGTGGTACCAGCCCCAGCATTTT.